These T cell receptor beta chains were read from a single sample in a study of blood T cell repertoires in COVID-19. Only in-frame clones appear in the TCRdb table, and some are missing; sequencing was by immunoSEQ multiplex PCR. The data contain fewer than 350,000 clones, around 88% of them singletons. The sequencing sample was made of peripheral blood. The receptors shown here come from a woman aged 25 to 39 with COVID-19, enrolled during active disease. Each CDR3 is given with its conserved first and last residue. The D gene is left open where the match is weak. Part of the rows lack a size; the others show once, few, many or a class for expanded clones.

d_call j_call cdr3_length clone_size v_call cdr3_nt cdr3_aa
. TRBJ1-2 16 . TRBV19 TGTGCCAGTATATCTTCCGCGGACAGCGACGCTTTCGGCTACACCTTC CASISSADSDAFGYTF
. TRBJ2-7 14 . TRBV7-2 TGTGCCAGCAGCTTACGTGCCAGCTCCTACGAGCAGTACTTC CASSLRASSYEQYF
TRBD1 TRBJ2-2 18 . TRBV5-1 TGCGCCAGCTCCGTGGGGACAGGGTTTCAGGCGAACGCCGGGGAGCTGTTTTTT CASSVGTGFQANAGELFF
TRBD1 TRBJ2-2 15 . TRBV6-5 TGTGCCAGCAGTTTTCGGAGACAGGGGCCCGGGGAGCTGTTTTTT CASSFRRQGPGELFF
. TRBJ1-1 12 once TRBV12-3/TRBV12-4 TGTGCCAGCAGTCCCGAGTACACTGAAGCTTTCTTT CASSPEYTEAFF
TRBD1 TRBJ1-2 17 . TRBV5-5 TGTGCCAGCAGCATCACCCGGGACAGGGGAATCCTCTATGGCTACACCTTC CASSITRDRGILYGYTF
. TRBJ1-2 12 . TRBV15 TGTGCCACCAGCACAGGTTACTATGGCTACACCTTC CATSTGYYGYTF
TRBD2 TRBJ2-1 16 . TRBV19 TGTGCCAGTAGTTCTGGGACTAGCGGATACTACAATGAGCAGTTCTTC CASSSGTSGYYNEQFF
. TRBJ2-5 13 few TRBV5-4 TGTGCCAGCAGGCGGCAATCCCAAGAGACCCAGTACTTC CASRRQSQETQYF
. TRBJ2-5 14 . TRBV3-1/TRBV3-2 TGTGCCAGCAGCCATCCGTCCAGGGAAGAGACCCAGTACTTC CASSHPSREETQYF
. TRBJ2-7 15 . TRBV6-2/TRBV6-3 TGTGCCAGCAGTTACGAGGCTAGCACCGGTCACGAGCAGTACTTC CASSYEASTGHEQYF
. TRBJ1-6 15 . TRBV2 TGTGCCAGCAGGGGCTACGGTGTCGGTAATTCACCCCTCCACTTT CASRGYGVGNSPLHF
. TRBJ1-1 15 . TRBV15 TGTGCCACCAGCAGAGATATTACGGTGAACACTGAAGCTTTCTTT CATSRDITVNTEAFF
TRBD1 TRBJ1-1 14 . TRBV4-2 TGTGCCAGCGGGTTAGGACAGGGAAGCACTGAAGCTTTCTTT CASGLGQGSTEAFF
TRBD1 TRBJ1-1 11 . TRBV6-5 TGTGCCAGCAGAACAGGGGGTGAAGCTTTCTTT CASRTGGEAFF
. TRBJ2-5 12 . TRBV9 TGTGCCAGCAGCTCCGATCAGGAGACCCAGTACTTC CASSSDQETQYF
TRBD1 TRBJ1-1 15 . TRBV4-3 TGCGCCAGCAGCCAAGTTAGACAGGGTACCCCTGAAGCTTTCTTT CASSQVRQGTPEAFF
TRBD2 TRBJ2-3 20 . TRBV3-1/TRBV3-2 TGTGCCAGCAGCCAAGAAGGAGCGTTAGCGGGGGGCCTTAGCACAGATACGCAGTATTTT CASSQEGALAGGLSTDTQYF
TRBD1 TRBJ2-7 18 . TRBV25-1 TGTGCCAGCAGTGAATCCGAATCCCCGGGACAGGGCGACTACGAGCAGTACTTC CASSESESPGQGDYEQYF
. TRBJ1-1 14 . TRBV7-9 TGTGCCAGCAGCTTATTGTCCGGACAGTTTGAAGCTTTCTTT CASSLLSGQFEAFF
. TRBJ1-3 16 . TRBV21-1 TGTGCCAGCAGCAAGCGGGGACAGGGGTCTGGAAACACCATATATTTT CASSKRGQGSGNTIYF
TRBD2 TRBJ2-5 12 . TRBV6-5 TGTGCCAGCATCACTAGCGGGGAGACCCAGTACTTC CASITSGETQYF
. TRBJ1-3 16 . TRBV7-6 TGTGCCAGCAGCTTAGCGCAAAGCCGCGGTGGAAACACCATATATTTT CASSLAQSRGGNTIYF
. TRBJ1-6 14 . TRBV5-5 TGTGCCAGCAGCTTGACAGGAGAAGATTCACCCCTCCACTTT CASSLTGEDSPLHF
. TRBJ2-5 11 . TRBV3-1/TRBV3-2 TGTGCCAGCAGCCAAGCAGGGACCCAGTACTTC CASSQAGTQYF
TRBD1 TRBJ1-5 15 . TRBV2 TGTGCCAGCAGCTCGGACAGGGGCAGCAATCAGCCCCAGCATTTT CASSSDRGSNQPQHF
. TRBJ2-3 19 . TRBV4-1 TGCGCCAGCAGCCAATACGGCGAAACGTTGCTAAAAGGGGTCGATACGCAGTATTTT CASSQYGETLLKGVDTQYF
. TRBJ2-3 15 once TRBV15 TGTGCCACCAGCAGAGAAACAGGGCGCACAGATACGCAGTATTTT CATSRETGRTDTQYF
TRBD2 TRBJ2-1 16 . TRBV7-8 TGTGCCAGCAGCTCGCGGACTAGCGGGGGGGCCGATGAGCAGTTCTTC CASSSRTSGGADEQFF
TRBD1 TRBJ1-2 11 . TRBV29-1 TGCAGCGTCTTACAGGGGAGAGGCTACACCTTC CSVLQGRGYTF
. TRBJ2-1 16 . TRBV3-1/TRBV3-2 TGTGCCAGCAGACACACGAGGAAGCCTATCGGCGGTGAGCAGTTCTTC CASRHTRKPIGGEQFF
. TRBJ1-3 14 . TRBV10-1 TGCGCCAGCAGTGATCCGGTCTCTGGAAACACCATATATTTT CASSDPVSGNTIYF
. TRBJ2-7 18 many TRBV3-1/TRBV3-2 TGTGCCAGCAGCCAAGTTAACGGGCTAGCGCCAACCTCCTACGAGCAGTACTTC CASSQVNGLAPTSYEQYF
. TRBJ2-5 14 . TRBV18 TGTGCCAGCTCTCGGCCGGGGGGCGGTGAGACCCAGTACTTC CASSRPGGGETQYF
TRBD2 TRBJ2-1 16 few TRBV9 TGTGCCAGCAGCGCTAGGACTAGCGGGGGCGACAATGAGCAGTTCTTC CASSARTSGGDNEQFF
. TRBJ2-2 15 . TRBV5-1 TGCGCCAGCAGCTACAGTCAGGGGAACACCGGGGAGCTGTTTTTT CASSYSQGNTGELFF
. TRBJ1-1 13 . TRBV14 TGTGCCAGCAGCCATCCCCCCTTCGATGAGGCTTTCTTT CASSHPPFDEAFF
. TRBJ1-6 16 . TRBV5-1 TGCGCCAGCAGCCCCGGTTCTGGACAGAATAATTCACCCCTCCACTTT CASSPGSGQNNSPLHF
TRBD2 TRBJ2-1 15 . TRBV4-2 TGTGCCAGCAGCCAAGGGGGCGGGGGGGCCGAGGAGCAGTTCTTC CASSQGGGGAEEQFF
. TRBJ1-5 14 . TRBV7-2 TGTGCCAGCAGCTTACTAAGGGGTTATCAGCCCCAGCATTTT CASSLLRGYQPQHF
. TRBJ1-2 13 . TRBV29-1 TGCAGCGTTGACGACAGTAGGAACTATGGCTACACCTTC CSVDDSRNYGYTF
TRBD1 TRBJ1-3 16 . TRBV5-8 TGTGCCAGCAGCTCTGGACAGGGCATAGTTGCGGACACCATATATTTT CASSSGQGIVADTIYF
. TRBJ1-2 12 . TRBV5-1 TGCGCCAGCAGCTTGCGAGGAGGTGGCTACACCTTC CASSLRGGGYTF
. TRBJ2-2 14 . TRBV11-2 TGTGCCAGCAGCTTAGACAGGAACACCGGGGAGCTGTTTTTT CASSLDRNTGELFF
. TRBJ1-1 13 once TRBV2 TGTGCCAGCACCTCGGACAGATACACTGAAGCTTTCTTT CASTSDRYTEAFF
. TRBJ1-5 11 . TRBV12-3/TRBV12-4 TGTGCCAGCAGCAGGGGTGAGCCCCAGCATTTT CASSRGEPQHF
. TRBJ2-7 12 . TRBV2 TGTGCCAGCAGTGACGGCTCCTACGAGCAGTACTTC CASSDGSYEQYF
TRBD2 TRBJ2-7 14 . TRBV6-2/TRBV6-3 TGTGCCAGCAGTTATGGGGGGGAGGGCTACGAGCAGTACTTC CASSYGGEGYEQYF
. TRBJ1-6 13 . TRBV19 TGTGCCAGTAGTATGGTCCAGAATTCACCCCTCCACTTT CASSMVQNSPLHF
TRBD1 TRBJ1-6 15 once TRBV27 TGTGCCAGCAGTATGGCAGGGGGCTATAATTCACCCCTCCACTTT CASSMAGGYNSPLHF
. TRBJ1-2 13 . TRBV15 TGTGCCACCAGCCCGACAGTCAACTATGGCTACACCTTC CATSPTVNYGYTF
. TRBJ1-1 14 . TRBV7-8 TGTGCCAGCAGCCCAGGGAGGGAGAACACTGAAGCTTTCTTT CASSPGRENTEAFF
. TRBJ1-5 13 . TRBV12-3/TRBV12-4 TGTGCCAGCAGCCTAAGAACCAATCAGCCCCAGCATTTT CASSLRTNQPQHF
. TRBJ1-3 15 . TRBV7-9 TGTGCCAGCAGCTTATCTCGCGGGGCTGGAAACACCATATATTTT CASSLSRGAGNTIYF